This T cell receptor (beta chain) was identified in a study of shared clonotypes between healthy human individuals. Libraries were prepared by immunoSEQ multiplex PCR; TCRdb keeps only in-frame clonotypes and omits some of them. The top ten hold about 0.057% of the sample, which has under 650,000 clones, less than 96% seen once. Study-level results: Compared with memory subsets, naive subsets generally had larger estimated richness. The diversity represented, both genetic and in exposure history, was limited by few donors.

Donors, without exception, were Caucasian adults residing in Nashville, Tennessee. The germline V and J ends were trimmed by 3 bases and 2 bases, with 14 bases remaining between them. The CDR3 covers 16 residues. Germline loops: CDR1 KGHSH, CDR2 LQKENI. Concerning this clone: Its antigen remains unidentified.

V is TRBV18 and J is TRBJ1-3, with D perhaps matching TRBD1 (6 bases). The clonotype comes from a woman in her 30s in good health. The source material was naive CD4+ T cells sorted from blood. Subset meaning: CD45RA+ positively selected. This CDR3 reads CASSPPQGLAGNTIYF. The CDR3 DNA is TGTGCCAGCTCACCGCCTCAGGGGCTAGCTGGAAACACCATATATTTT.